The entry below gives a single T cell receptor (beta chain) sequence along with its context. What it recognizes is unknown. The data are from a study of CD8+ T cells in alopecia areata. Study results and limitations: Patients shared TCRs less clearly than mice did, possibly owing to HLA. When scalp samples are sequenced, resident alphabeta T cells of normal skin are also captured. Lesional scalp, especially alopecia totalis/universalis, showed higher clonality than normal scalp.

Reverse transcription of extracted RNA yielded cDNA, which provided the sequencing template. Profiled with immunoSEQ multiplex PCR; TCRdb holds only in-frame clones, not every one. The table has approximately 89,000 clones, 51% seen once. The TCR was taken from a human donor with alopecia areata. Sequencing used NKG2D-high CD8+ T cells sorted from blood.

The CDR3 sequence is CASSQADRINSPLHF. CDR3 in DNA: TGCGCCAGCAGCCAAGCAGACAGGATTAATTCACCCCTCCACTTT. The chain uses TRBV4-1 and TRBJ1-6; perhaps TRBD1 as D (6 bases). CDR1 MGHRA and CDR2 YSYEKL come from the germline V gene. The CDR3 extends over 15 amino acids. Trimming removed 1 base from V and 6 bases from J, with 10 bases in between.